A single sample gave rise to the 29 T cell receptor beta chains below, sequenced in a study of OX40 agonist ivuxolimab in advanced cancers. Clones were read by immunoSEQ multiplex PCR, and TCRdb kept only the in-frame ones, dropping some. The data contain more than 45,000 clones, about 81% of them seen just once; the ten biggest clones take up 1.1%. Sequenced here: CD4+ or CD8+ T cells sorted from blood, sampled in a trial of the OX40 agonist ivuxolimab. The receptors here all came from an adult with an advanced solid tumor such as melanoma, head and neck, liver or kidney cancer.

This chain joins TRBV9 and TRBJ2-5; 8 nucleotides match TRBD2. After removal of 3 bases from V and 2 bases from J, the junction contained 6 bases not matched to a gene. The germline V gene has CDR1 SGDLS and CDR2 YYNGEE. The CDR3 is 15 residues long. The CDR3 nucleotides are TGTGCCAGCAGCGCTCATCTAGCGGGTCAAGAGACCCAGTACTTC. This gives the protein CASSAHLAGQETQYF. The full variable domain, completed using reference TRBV9 and TRBJ2-5, is DSGVTQTPKHLITATGQRVTLRCSPRSGDLSVYWYQQSLDQGLQFLIQYYNGEERAKGNILERFSAQQFPDLHSELNLSSLELGDSALYFCASSAHLAGQETQYFGPGTRLLVL.

This clone has only one observation. The genes are TRBV6-6 and TRBJ2-7; D is possibly TRBD2 (5 bases). Trimming removed 0 bases at V and 5 bases at J, with 11 bases between. Germline CDR1 and CDR2: MNHNY and SVGAGI (reference sequence). The CDR3 spans 14 residues. CDR3 residues: CASSYSENGNEQYF. As DNA, the CDR3 is TGTGCCAGCAGTTACTCTGAAAACGGGAACGAGCAGTACTTC.

The chain is built from TRBV6-4 and TRBJ2-5; possible D gene TRBD2, 5 bases. The germline V and J ends were trimmed by 7 bases and 4 bases, with 16 bases remaining between them. Looked up from germline, CDR1 is MRHNA and CDR2 is SNTAGT. This CDR3 has 14 amino acids. Here the CDR3 DNA reads TGTGCCAGCATCCTCGGGGTGAGGGCAGAGACCCAGTACTTC. Translation gives CASILGVRAETQYF.

V and J are TRBV5-4 and TRBJ2-1; D possibly matches TRBD1 or TRBD2 (6 bases each). Germline V CDR1 and CDR2: SGHNT, YYREEE (reference sequence). V lost 3 bases, J lost 5 bases, and 15 bases lay in between. The CDR3 consists of 15 residues. Here the CDR3 reads CASSYFYRGDNEQFF. The CDR3 DNA reads TGTGCCAGCAGCTACTTCTATAGGGGGGACAATGAGCAGTTCTTC.

CDR3 in amino acids: CASSPLRGNEQFF. For the CDR3, the DNA is TGTGCCAGCAGTCCGTTACGGGGCAATGAGCAGTTCTTC. V usage is TRBV28 and J usage is TRBJ2-1; possible D gene TRBD2, 5 bases. Germline CDR1 is MDHEN and CDR2 is SYDVKM. Between the trimmed V and J ends, which lost 5 bases and 6 bases, there was a span of 11 bases. The CDR3 is made up of 13 amino acids.

The table lists this clone with a count of one. The chain employs TRBV9 and TRBJ2-7; D tentatively reads TRBD1 or TRBD2 (6 bases each). Trimming shortened V by 7 bases and J by 6 bases, and 20 bases separated the two germline ends. The CDR3 length is 14 residues. CDR1 is SGDLS, CDR2 YYNGEE, per germline. The CDR3, as DNA: TGTGCCAGCTCCGTGACGTCGGGGGCCGGCGAGCAGTACTTC. This codes for CASSVTSGAGEQYF.

This clone was counted once. The chain employs TRBV9 and TRBJ2-3; D uncertain. CDR3 size: 13 residues. Germline lookup yields CDR1 SGDLS and CDR2 YYNGEE. The ends were cut back, 4 bases at V and 4 bases at J, with 10 bases in the middle. CDR3 region: CASSMNIADTQYF. In nucleotides, the CDR3 is TGTGCCAGCAGCATGAATATCGCAGATACGCAGTATTTT.

CDR3 DNA: TGCGCCAGCAGCTGGGGGCGTAGCGGGAGTTACAATGAGCAGTTCTTC. It is translated as CASSWGRSGSYNEQFF. The chain has TRBV5-1 and TRBJ2-1; 9 bases match TRBD2. Germline V gives CDR1 SGHRS, CDR2 YFSETQ. Germline trimming cut 3 bases from V and 4 bases from J; bases unmatched to any gene: 8. The CDR3 runs to 16 residues. Full variable domain (missing parts from reference TRBV5-1 and TRBJ2-1): KAGVTQTPRYLIKTRGQQVTLSCSPISGHRSVSWYQQTPGQGLQFLFEYFSETQRNKGNFPGRFSGRQFSNSRSEMNVSTLELGDSALYLCASSWGRSGSYNEQFFGPGTRLTVL.

The chain couples TRBV19 to TRBJ1-5; tentative D call: TRBD1 (6 bases). CDR3 size: 15 residues. V gave up 6 bases and J gave up 2 bases, with 14 bases separating them. Germline CDR1 is LNHDA and CDR2 is SQIVND (reference sequence). This chain's CDR3 is CASSYQGPGNQPQHF. CDR3 coding DNA: TGTGCCAGTAGCTACCAGGGGCCGGGCAATCAGCCCCAGCATTTT.

This clone appeared once. This chain connects TRBV5-5 to TRBJ1-6; the D is unclear. Germline lookup yields CDR1 SGHKS and CDR2 YYEKEE (reference sequence). V lost 3 bases, J lost 9 bases, and 13 bases lay in between. The CDR3 has 14 amino acids. The CDR3 coding sequence is TGTGCCAGCAGCTCCTCAGGCTCGGTTTCACCCCTCCACTTT. Amino acids: CASSSSGSVSPLHF. Drawing the rest from reference TRBV5-5 and TRBJ1-6, the complete variable domain is DAGVTQSPTHLIKTRGQQVTLRCSPISGHKSVSWYQQVLGQGPQFIFQYYEKEERGRGNFPDRFSARQFPNYSSELNVNALLLGDSALYLCASSSSGSVSPLHFGNGTRLTVT.

This chain connects TRBV28 to TRBJ2-2; 16 nucleotides agree with TRBD2. CDR1 is MDHEN and CDR2 is SYDVKM in the germline V gene. V lost 8 bases and J lost 0; bases outside the gene matches: 9. The CDR3 runs to 19 residues. Written as DNA, the CDR3 is TGTGCCAGCGCAACAGCGGGACTAGCGGGGGGGACGAACACCGGGGAGCTGTTTTTT. As protein: CASATAGLAGGTNTGELFF.

The rearrangement uses TRBV6-1 and TRBJ1-6; the D is unclear. CDR3 length: 14 residues. Germline V gene lookup returns CDR1 MNHNS and CDR2 SASEGT. Between the trimmed V and J ends, which lost 7 bases and 9 bases, there was a span of 16 bases. Here the CDR3 DNA reads TGTGCCAGCACCGAGGCGGGATTCGGTTCACCCCTCCACTTT. Its translation: CASTEAGFGSPLHF.

This clone appeared a few times. The chain employs TRBV30 and TRBJ1-2; the D is unclear. The CDR3 is made up of 11 amino acids. Trimming left V 0 bases short and J 8 bases short, with 7 bases between. CDR1 is GTSNPN and CDR2 is SVGIG in the germline V gene (reference sequence). In nucleotides, the CDR3 is TGTGCCTGGAGTGTACCAGGAGGCTACACCTTC. Translating it yields CAWSVPGGYTF.

The chain combines TRBV18 with TRBJ2-2, with D unresolved. Germline loops: CDR1 KGHSH, CDR2 LQKENI. The V end was cut by 3 bases, the J end by 2 bases, with 4 bases between. The CDR3 has 13 amino acids. The DNA of the CDR3 is TGTGCCAGCTCACCGTTAAACACCGGGGAGCTGTTTTTT. Translation: CASSPLNTGELFF.

The gene calls are TRBV6-1 and TRBJ1-1; D remains unclear. The CDR3 is 14 residues long. Germline CDR1 reads MNHNS; CDR2 reads SASEGT. V gave up 2 bases and J gave up 6 bases, with 13 bases separating them. In nucleotides, the CDR3 is TGTGCCAGCAGTGAAACGGGAGGGTTCGCTGAAGCTTTCTTT. This codes for CASSETGGFAEAFF.

The rearrangement uses TRBV29-1 and TRBJ2-3; 9 bases are shared with TRBD1. V lost 3 bases and J lost 2; bases outside the gene matches: 9. Germline CDR1 reads SQVTM; CDR2 reads ANQGSEA. CDR3 length: 16 amino acids. The CDR3 DNA reads as TGCAGCGTTGAGTCCCCGGGACAGGGCTACACAGATACGCAGTATTTT. Its protein product is CSVESPGQGYTDTQYF.

The CDR3 DNA sequence: TGTGCCAGCAGCGTAACGATGAACACTGAAGCTTTCTTT. It codes for CASSVTMNTEAFF. The chain couples TRBV9 to TRBJ1-1; D gene unclear. The ends were cut back, 1 base at V and 0 bases at J, with 4 bases in the middle. CDR3 length: 13 residues. Germline V CDR1 and CDR2: SGDLS, YYNGEE.

The chain has TRBV28 and TRBJ2-5; D uncertain. The germline gives CDR1 MDHEN, CDR2 SYDVKM. The CDR3 runs 13 residues. With 4 bases removed from V and 5 bases from J, the gap between germline ends came to 11 bases. CDR3 sequence reads: CASSSPPGETQYF. For the CDR3, the DNA is TGTGCCAGCAGTTCACCCCCTGGTGAGACCCAGTACTTC. Supplemented by reference TRBV28 and TRBJ2-5, the full variable domain reads DVKVTQSSRYLVKRTGEKVFLECVQDMDHENMFWYRQDPGLGLRLIYFSYDVKMKEKGDIPEGYSVSREKKERFSLILESASTNQTSMYLCASSSPPGETQYFGPGTRLLVL.

The chain carries TRBV7-8 and TRBJ2-2; TRBD2 agrees at 9 bases. The trim removed 5 bases at V and 6 bases at J, leaving 16 bases unmatched. CDR1 and CDR2 from the germline V gene are SGHVS and FQNEAQ. The CDR3 loop spans 18 amino acids. The CDR3 DNA sequence: TGTGCCAGCAGCACCCGAGTCCTGCAGCGGGAGGCTCCCGGGGAGCTGTTTTTT. This encodes CASSTRVLQREAPGELFF.

The chain employs TRBV5-6 and TRBJ1-3; no clear D. The length of the CDR3 is 15 residues. V shed 0 bases and J shed 0 bases, with 7 bases lying between them. The germline V gene encodes CDR1 SGHDT and CDR2 YYEEEE. The CDR3 loop reads CASSLEGRSGNTIYF. For the CDR3, the DNA is TGTGCCAGCAGCTTGGAGGGCCGCTCTGGAAACACCATATATTTT.

Remarks on this clone: The identical CDR3 is also encoded by other nucleotide sequences in the sample. The V and J genes are TRBV9 and TRBJ1-6; 9 bases fit TRBD1. The V segment lost 2 bases and the J segment 9 bases; nucleotides outside the gene matches: 6. The CDR3 spans 15 residues. Per the germline V gene, CDR1 is SGDLS and CDR2 is YYNGEE. CDR3 amino acids: CASSVAGTGSSPLHF. The CDR3, as DNA: TGTGCCAGCAGCGTTGCCGGGACAGGGAGTTCACCCCTCCACTTT. Using reference TRBV9 and TRBJ1-6 for the parts outside the CDR3, the full variable domain is DSGVTQTPKHLITATGQRVTLRCSPRSGDLSVYWYQQSLDQGLQFLIQYYNGEERAKGNILERFSAQQFPDLHSELNLSSLELGDSALYFCASSVAGTGSSPLHFGNGTRLTVT.

This clone was found once. V is TRBV10-3 and J is TRBJ2-5, with a possible D match to TRBD1 (6 bases). The J call may be in error: the DNA end matches TRBJ2-7 better. The germline V gene has CDR1 ENHRY and CDR2 SYGVKD. This CDR3 has 13 residues. The CDR3 reads CAIRMAGAYEQYF. The CDR3 nucleotides read TGTGCCATCAGAATGGCAGGGGCCTACGAGCAGTACTTC.

The chain uses TRBV6-5 and TRBJ2-1; 9 bases agree with TRBD2. With 2 bases clipped from V and 1 base from J, the junction kept 3 bases outside the gene matches. Germline V CDR1 and CDR2: MNHEY, SVGAGI. The CDR3 covers 16 residues. CDR3 DNA sequence: TGTGCCAGCAGTTACGAAGCGGGAGGATCCTACAATGAGCAGTTCTTC. It is translated as CASSYEAGGSYNEQFF.

The chain is built from TRBV25-1 and TRBJ2-3, with D hard to call. With 8 bases removed from V and 5 bases from J, the gap between germline ends came to 8 bases. The V gene's germline CDR1 is MGHDK and CDR2 SYGVNS. CDR3 length equals 11 residues. CDR3 protein: CASAAGDTQYF. The DNA for the CDR3 is TGTGCCAGCGCTGCCGGAGATACGCAGTATTTT.

The chain joins TRBV19 to TRBJ2-7, with 7 nucleotides matching TRBD1. After removal of 10 bases from V and 2 bases from J, the junction contained 14 bases not matched to a gene. Germline CDR1 LNHDA, CDR2 SQIVND (reference sequence). The CDR3 consists of 15 residues. CDR3 residues: CATSRRTGTAYEQYF. The CDR3 DNA sequence: TGTGCCACCTCCCGCCGAACCGGGACAGCCTACGAGCAGTACTTC.

The chain is built from TRBV19 and TRBJ2-3, with TRBD2 matching over 8 bases. The CDR3 has 12 amino acids. The germline CDR1 and CDR2 sequences are LNHDA and SQIVND (reference sequence). Unmatched junction bases numbered 0, after V lost 7 bases and J lost 3 bases. The CDR3 bases are TGTGCCAGTACTAGCGGGACAGATACGCAGTATTTT. This translates into CASTSGTDTQYF.

The V gene is TRBV29-1, the J gene TRBJ2-2; D remains unclear. This CDR3 comprises 10 residues. Germline lookup yields CDR1 SQVTM and CDR2 ANQGSEA. V lost 6 bases and J 5 bases, leaving 4 bases between the germline ends. Written as DNA, the CDR3 is TGCAGCGTACAAACCGGGGAGCTGTTTTTT. Translating gives CSVQTGELFF.

This chain links TRBV27 with TRBJ2-1, with D tentatively TRBD1 (6 bases). The CDR3 extends over 17 amino acids. Germline CDR1 and CDR2: MNHEY and SMNVEV (reference sequence). Trimming cost V 0 bases and J 4 bases, with 16 bases left between them. CDR3 nucleotide sequence: TGTGCCAGCAGTTTATCGACCAGGGGCGAGTTGTACAATGAGCAGTTCTTC. Translating it yields CASSLSTRGELYNEQFF.

The rearrangement joins TRBV14 to TRBJ1-2; no clear D gene. The CDR3 covers 14 residues. The ends were cut back, 0 bases at V and 8 bases at J, with 13 bases in the middle. The V gene's germline CDR1 is SGHDN and CDR2 FVKESK. The CDR3 DNA reads TGTGCCAGCAGCCAAGATCTATCGACCCGGGGCTACACCTTC. Protein: CASSQDLSTRGYTF.